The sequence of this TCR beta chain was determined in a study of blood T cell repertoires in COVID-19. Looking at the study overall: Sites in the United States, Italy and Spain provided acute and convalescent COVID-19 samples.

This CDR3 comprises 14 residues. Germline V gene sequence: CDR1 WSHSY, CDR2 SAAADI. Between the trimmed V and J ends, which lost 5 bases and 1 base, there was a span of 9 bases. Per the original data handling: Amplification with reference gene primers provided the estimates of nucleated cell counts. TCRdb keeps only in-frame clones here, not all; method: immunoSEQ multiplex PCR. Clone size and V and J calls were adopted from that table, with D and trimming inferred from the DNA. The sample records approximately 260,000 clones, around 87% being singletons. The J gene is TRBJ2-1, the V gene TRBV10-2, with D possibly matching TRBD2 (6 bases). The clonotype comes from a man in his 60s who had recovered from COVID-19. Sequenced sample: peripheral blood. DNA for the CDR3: TGCGCCAGCAGTCCGGGGGTTTCCTACAATGAGCAGTTCTTC. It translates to CASSPGVSYNEQFF.